Below, 26 T cell receptor beta chains from the same sample are listed, as sequenced in a study of blood T cells in healthy people across ages (dated by TCRdb to about 2015). The library was made by 5' RACE. TCRdb records Illumina HiSeq 2500 as the sequencer. A second about 7 to 12 cycle PCR used a sample-barcoded 5' primer and a J-beta primer mix. The public reads were run again by TCRdb, first through fastp at Q25 and then through MiXCR, and only productive beta chains were kept. Records with the same CDR3 protein are collapsed into one entry carrying the most frequent genes and DNA. Within this sample are over 700,000 distinct CDR3 sequences, with about 55% of them counted one time only. Approximately 40% of the sample lies in the top ten. Sequenced input: blood. These TCRs come from a man at least 80 years old in good health.

In this sample, this clonotype turned up a few times. The chain links TRBV20-1 to TRBJ2-2; TRBD2 might be the D (6 bases). Germline assignment: CDR1 DFQATT and CDR2 SNEGSKA (reference sequence). The V end was cut by 5 bases, the J end by 2 bases, with 9 bases between. CDR3 length: 13 residues. Here the CDR3 reads CSAGTPNTGELFF. DNA of the CDR3: TGCAGTGCTGGGACTCCAAACACCGGGGAGCTGTTTTTT.

The table lists this clonotype with a few counts. The J gene is TRBJ2-7, the V gene TRBV29-1; 11 bases map to TRBD1. The CDR3 is 13 residues long. J was trimmed by 7 bases and V by 6 bases; bases with no gene match: 8. Germline CDR1 is SQVTM and CDR2 is ANQGSEA. CDR3 sequence reads: CSVTPGQGGEQYF. CDR3 DNA: TGCAGCGTCACTCCGGGACAGGGGGGGGAGCAGTACTTC.

This clonotype was seen a handful of times. The chain uses TRBV20-1 and TRBJ2-1, with 7 bases aligning to TRBD2. The CDR3 covers 16 residues. Germline V gives CDR1 DFQATT, CDR2 SNEGSKA (reference sequence). The V gene end was trimmed by 0 bases and the J gene end by 9 bases; junction bases not matched to a gene: 14. CDR3 sequence: CSARDPVRAGDSEQFF. The CDR3 coding sequence is TGCAGTGCTAGAGATCCCGTGAGGGCGGGAGATAGTGAGCAGTTCTTC.

This clonotype was seen only a few times. The chain joins TRBV27 to TRBJ2-1; 11 bases line up with TRBD2. With V trimmed by 1 base and J by 9 bases, 5 bases remained unmatched. Germline V gene lookup returns CDR1 MNHEY and CDR2 SMNVEV (reference sequence). This CDR3 comprises 15 residues. The DNA of the CDR3 is TGTGCCAGCAGTTTATTTTTAGCGGGAGGGGTTGAGCAGTTCTTC. Translated: CASSLFLAGGVEQFF.

This clonotype was seen a single time. The V gene is TRBV7-6, the J gene TRBJ1-4, with 8 bases fitting TRBD1. Per germline, CDR1 SGHVS and CDR2 FNYEAQ. After removal of 6 bases from V and 8 bases from J, the junction contained 11 bases not matched to a gene. This CDR3 is 15 amino acids long. The DNA for the CDR3 is TGTGCCAGCAGTCGCGATCAGGGGGCAGGAGAAAAACTGTTTTTT. Protein product: CASSRDQGAGEKLFF.

This clonotype appeared once. The rearrangement uses TRBV20-1 and TRBJ2-5; 8 bases agree with TRBD1. Germline CDR1 and CDR2: DFQATT and SNEGSKA (reference sequence). V lost 5 bases and J lost 4; bases outside the gene matches: 6. The CDR3 has 13 residues. The CDR3 spells CSAAGGEVETQYF. DNA of the CDR3: TGCAGTGCTGCAGGGGGCGAGGTAGAGACCCAGTACTTC.

The CDR3 region is CASSPGQGLFYEQYF. CDR3 nucleotides: TGTGCCAGCAGCCCTGGACAGGGTTTGTTCTACGAGCAGTACTTC. The J gene is TRBJ2-7, the V gene TRBV11-2, with TRBD1 matching 8 bases. The CDR3 consists of 15 residues. Germline loops: CDR1 SGHAT, CDR2 FQNNGV. The trim removed 5 bases at V and 3 bases at J, leaving 9 bases unmatched.

This chain joins TRBV21-1 and TRBJ1-2. TRBV21-1 is classified as a pseudogene. The CDR3 loop spans 15 amino acids. CDR3 sequence: CASSKTASHSYGYTF. Here the CDR3 DNA reads TGTGCCAGCAGCAAAACGGCTAGCCACTCTTATGGCTACACCTTC.

The chain carries TRBV7-2 and TRBJ1-2; D gene uncertain. CDR3 size: 14 residues. CDR1 is SGHTA and CDR2 is FQGNSA in the germline V gene. Between the trimmed V and J ends, which lost 2 bases and 6 bases, there was a span of 13 bases. The CDR3 sequence: CASSLQTHLDGYTF. CDR3 DNA sequence: TGTGCCAGCAGCTTACAGACGCATTTGGATGGCTACACCTTC.

This chain connects TRBV6-1 to TRBJ2-3; no clear D gene. In germline, CDR1 is MNHNS, CDR2 SASEGT. The CDR3 is made up of 13 amino acids. V lost 6 bases to trimming and J lost 14 bases, with 21 bases between them. CDR3 DNA sequence: TGTGCCAGCAGCATAGACGGGCACAGATACGCGTATTTT. As protein: CASSIDGHRYAYF.

The chain employs TRBV3-1 and TRBJ1-6; 10 nucleotides agree with TRBD1. The CDR3 spans 16 residues. Per germline, CDR1 LGHDT and CDR2 YNNKEL (reference sequence). After removal of 1 base from V and 10 bases from J, the junction contained 7 bases not matched to a gene. CDR3 region: CASSQGLGTGESPLHF. DNA of the CDR3: TGTGCCAGCAGCCAAGGGCTAGGGACAGGGGAATCACCCCTCCACTTT.

This clonotype has a single count. The chain uses TRBV19 and TRBJ1-1; D might be TRBD1 (5 bases). The CDR3 sequence is 17 residues long. The germline CDR1 and CDR2 sequences are LNHDA and SQIVND (reference sequence). Trimming stripped 1 base from V and 6 bases from J, with 21 bases between. The chain's CDR3 is CASSIGGPGPTRAEAFF. In DNA, the CDR3 is TGTGCCAGTAGTATAGGGGGACCGGGACCAACGCGCGCTGAAGCTTTCTTT.

This sequence joins TRBV3-1 and TRBJ1-2; no definite D call. From germline, CDR1 is LGHDT and CDR2 YNNKEL (reference sequence). This CDR3 comprises 14 residues. V was cut by 0 bases and J by 8 bases, with 13 bases left in between. For the CDR3, the DNA is TGTGCCAGCAGCCAAGATCCCCGGCAAGGAGGCTACACCTTC. The encoded protein is CASSQDPRQGGYTF. Complete variable domain (other parts from reference TRBV3-1 and TRBJ1-2): DTAVSQTPKYLVTQMGNDKSIKCEQNLGHDTMYWYKQDSKKFLKIMFSYNNKELIINETVPNRFSPKSPDKAHLNLHINSLELGDSAVYFCASSQDPRQGGYTFGSGTRLTVV.

The CDR3: CASSESGQGSLAFF. Here the CDR3 DNA reads TGTGCCAGCAGTGAGAGTGGACAGGGGAGTCTCGCTTTCTTT. The chain employs TRBV6-1 and TRBJ1-1; 9 bases fit TRBD1. The germline CDR1 and CDR2 sequences are MNHNS and SASEGT. The CDR3 has 14 residues. With 3 bases clipped from V and 11 bases from J, the junction kept 10 bases outside the gene matches.

CDR3 region: CASSVRVPGANVLTF. CDR3 DNA: TGTGCCAGCAGCGTCAGGGTACCTGGGGCCAACGTCCTGACTTTC. V is TRBV9 and J is TRBJ2-6; possibly TRBD1 for D (5 bases). V was trimmed by 2 bases and J by 2 bases, leaving 8 bases between them. The CDR3 contains 15 residues. Germline lookup yields CDR1 SGDLS and CDR2 YYNGEE.

V usage is TRBV5-1 and J usage is TRBJ2-1; 8 bases are shared with TRBD1. Gene TRBJ2-7 matches the end of the DNA better, so the J call may be wrong. The CDR3 runs 14 residues. The germline V gene encodes CDR1 SGHRS and CDR2 YFSETQ. The CDR3 DNA reads TGCGCCAACAGTTTCGACAGGGGTCAGTTCGAGCAGTACTTC. Its translation is CANSFDRGQFEQYF.

The chain is built from TRBV24-1 and TRBJ2-5; TRBD1 matches at 10 bases. Germline V gives CDR1 KGHDR, CDR2 SFDVKD. The V segment lost 3 bases and the J segment 4 bases; nucleotides outside the gene matches: 7. This CDR3 has 16 amino acids. DNA for the CDR3: TGTGCCACCAGTGATGGCGACAGGGGGCGCGGAGAGACCCAGTACTTC. Protein product: CATSDGDRGRGETQYF.

The CDR3 DNA sequence: TGCGCCAGCAGCTTGCAGGTCGACTACTATGGCTACACCTTC. Translating gives CASSLQVDYYGYTF. The chain recombines TRBV5-1 with TRBJ1-2; D not certain. This CDR3 region has 14 residues. The V gene's germline CDR1 is SGHRS and CDR2 YFSETQ. The germline V and J ends were trimmed by 1 base and 3 bases, with 10 bases remaining between them.

The rearrangement uses TRBV5-1 and TRBJ2-3; tentatively, D is TRBD1 (5 bases). Germline CDR1 SGHRS, CDR2 YFSETQ. This CDR3 region has 15 residues. Trimming pared 4 bases from V and 3 bases from J, leaving 15 bases between. This chain's CDR3 is CASSLRQIGTDTQYF. Written as DNA, the CDR3 is TGCGCCAGCAGCCTAAGACAGATTGGGACAGATACGCAGTATTTT.

The chain carries TRBV20-1 and TRBJ2-3, with 7 bases that match TRBD1. Germline V gene lookup returns CDR1 DFQATT and CDR2 SNEGSKA (reference sequence). CDR3 length equals 15 residues. V lost 6 bases and J lost 2; bases outside the gene matches: 11. Written as DNA, the CDR3 is TGCAGTGCAGAAGACAGGGTTTTAGCCACAGATACGCAGTATTTT. This codes for CSAEDRVLATDTQYF.

This clonotype showed up just a few times. The genes are TRBV7-2 and TRBJ1-2, with D perhaps matching TRBD1 (5 bases). Per the germline V gene, CDR1 is SGHTA and CDR2 is FQGNSA. Trimming cost V 4 bases and J 2 bases, with 11 bases left between them. The CDR3 contains 14 residues. CDR3 region: CASSYPAGNYGYTF. Here the CDR3 DNA reads TGTGCCAGCAGCTACCCGGCAGGGAACTATGGCTACACCTTC. The full variable domain, rest sourced from reference TRBV7-2 and TRBJ1-2, is GAGVSQSPSNKVTEKGKDVELRCDPISGHTALYWYRQSLGQGLEFLIYFQGNSAPDKSGLPSDRFSAERTGGSVSTLTIQRTQQEDSAVYLCASSYPAGNYGYTFGSGTRLTVV.

J is TRBJ2-7 and V is TRBV2; D unclear. The CDR3 extends over 13 amino acids. Per the germline V gene, CDR1 is SNHLY and CDR2 is FYNNEI. V was trimmed by 3 bases and J by 6 bases, leaving 12 bases between them. The CDR3, as DNA: TGTGCCAGCAGTGACATTAGACACAGCGAGCAGTACTTC. It yields the protein CASSDIRHSEQYF.

This chain connects TRBV10-3 to TRBJ2-5; a weak D match, TRBD1 (5 bases). Germline lookup yields CDR1 ENHRY and CDR2 SYGVKD. Between the trimmed V and J ends, which lost 6 bases and 11 bases, there was a span of 13 bases. This CDR3 has 11 residues. In DNA form, the CDR3 reads TGTGCCATCAGAGCAGGGCGTGAGCAGTACTTC. This gives the protein CAIRAGREQYF.

There are a few counts of this clonotype. The rearrangement uses TRBV2 and TRBJ2-3; D gene ambiguous. Trimming pared 8 bases from V and 0 bases from J, leaving 9 bases between. CDR1 is SNHLY, CDR2 FYNNEI, per germline. The CDR3 length is 13 residues. CDR3 coding DNA: TGTGCCAGCTGTACCAGGAGCACAGATACGCAGTATTTT. Its translation is CASCTRSTDTQYF.

This chain uses TRBV28 with TRBJ1-6; a possible D gene is TRBD1 (5 bases). Between the trimmed V and J ends, which lost 7 bases and 5 bases, there was a span of 12 bases. Germline values: CDR1 MDHEN, CDR2 SYDVKM. This CDR3 spans 14 amino acids. The CDR3 nucleotides are TGTGCCAGCAAGCGGGACGGAGATAATTCACCCCTCCACTTT. It specifies CASKRDGDNSPLHF.

J is TRBJ1-1 and V is TRBV6-1; 7 bases match TRBD1. CDR3 length equals 17 residues. Germline lookup yields CDR1 MNHNS and CDR2 SASEGT. The V and J ends lost 6 bases and 0 bases, in that order; junction bases with no gene match: 13. CDR3 DNA sequence: TGTGCCAGCAGAAGCGACAGGGACGGTTTCTTGAACACTGAAGCTTTCTTT. It is translated as CASRSDRDGFLNTEAFF.